Sequencing of this T cell receptor (beta chain) was carried out in a study of beta chain features in type 1 diabetes. Study results and limitations: Among all four CD4+ subsets, Type 1 diabetes patients had TCRB CDR3s that were moderately but significantly shorter.

Points on this clone: Its antigen is as yet unknown.

Investigators reverse transcribed all isolated RNA, so they sequenced expressed TCRB transcripts. Clones were sequenced by immunoSEQ multiplex PCR, and TCRdb holds only the in-frame ones, with some missing. The sample shows approximately 240,000 clones, 16% of them seen only once. Per the germline V gene, CDR1 is MNHEY and CDR2 is SMNVEV (reference sequence). The trim removed 4 bases at V and 2 bases at J, leaving 11 bases unmatched. The CDR3 length is 17 residues. Every single donor gave one heparinised blood draw, and these averaged around 110 mL. This sequence originates from a man in his thirties or forties with type 1 diabetes. This chain links TRBV27 with TRBJ2-3; 8 bases are shared with TRBD1. Sequenced: naive CD4+ T cells from blood. The DNA for the CDR3 is TGTGCCAGCAGTTCCCGCCAAGGACAGGGCAACACAGATACGCAGTATTTT. This translates into CASSSRQGQGNTDTQYF.